This T cell receptor beta chain was recorded in a study of OX40 agonist ivuxolimab in advanced cancers. Sequencing was performed with immunoSEQ multiplex PCR; in TCRdb, only in-frame clones are kept and a portion is missing. The sample gives 50,000 to 60,000 clones, about 83% of which show up once; approximately 4.5% is in the top ten. In regard to this clone: Its antigen is as yet unknown.

Findings of the study overall: Clonal expansion in partial responders at 0.1-3.0 mg/kg ranked among the lowest. At 0.1 to 3.0 mg/kg and by week 6, clonal expansion occurred in CD4+ and CD8+ blood T cells. Researchers report that CD8+ T cells had, on average, more expanded clones than CD4+.

It was autoimmune disease history or systemic immunosuppression that excluded patients. Germline CDR1 and CDR2: MNHEY and SMNVEV (reference sequence). V was cut by 2 bases and J by 0 bases, with 14 bases left in between. The CDR3 has 17 amino acids. The chain uses TRBV27 and TRBJ2-1; D is uncertain. The sample consisted of CD4+ or CD8+ T cells sorted from blood, taken in a trial of the OX40 agonist ivuxolimab. The receptor was isolated from an adult with an advanced solid tumor such as melanoma, head and neck, liver or kidney cancer. CDR3 bases: TGTGCCAGCAGTTTAACGGTAGAGCCAAACTCCTACAATGAGCAGTTCTTC. The encoded protein is CASSLTVEPNSYNEQFF.